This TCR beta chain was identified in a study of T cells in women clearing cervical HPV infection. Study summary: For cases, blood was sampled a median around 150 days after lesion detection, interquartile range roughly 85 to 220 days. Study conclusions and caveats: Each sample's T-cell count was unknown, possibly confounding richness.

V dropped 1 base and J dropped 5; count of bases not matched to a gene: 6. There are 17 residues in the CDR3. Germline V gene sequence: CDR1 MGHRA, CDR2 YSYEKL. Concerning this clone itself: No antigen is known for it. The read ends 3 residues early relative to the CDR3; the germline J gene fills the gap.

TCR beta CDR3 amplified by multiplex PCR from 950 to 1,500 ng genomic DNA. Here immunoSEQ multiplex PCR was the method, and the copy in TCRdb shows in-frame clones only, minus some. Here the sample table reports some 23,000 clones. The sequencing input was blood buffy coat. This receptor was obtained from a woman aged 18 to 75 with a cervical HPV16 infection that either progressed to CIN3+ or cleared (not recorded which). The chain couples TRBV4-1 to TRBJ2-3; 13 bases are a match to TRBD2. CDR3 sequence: CASSQGLGLAGEDTQYF. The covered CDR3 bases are TGCGCCAGCAGCCAAGGCTTAGGACTAGCGGGAGAAGATACG.